Described below is a single T cell receptor (beta chain) sequence and its context. What it binds is unknown. Sequencing was performed with immunoSEQ multiplex PCR; in TCRdb, only in-frame clones are kept and a portion is missing. The data show approximately 200,000 clones, 80% to 95% seen once. The data derive from a study of T cell responses to AZD1222 COVID-19 vaccine. Study outcomes and limitations: Baseline serology detected seropositivity in only a handful of AZD1222 recipients.

V lost 0 bases to trimming and J lost 3 bases; unmatched junction nucleotides: 10. Germline V gene lookup returns CDR1 SGHDN and CDR2 FVKESK. This CDR3 has 20 residues. This chain uses TRBV14 with TRBJ2-4; 14 bases match TRBD2. The TCR originated in an adult who received the AZD1222 COVID-19 vaccine. The material was peripheral blood, obtained 28 days after the second AZD1222 dose. CDR3 residues: CASSQDPTSGGAWVKNIQYF. The CDR3 coding sequence is TGTGCCAGCAGCCAAGATCCGACTAGCGGGGGGGCCTGGGTCAAAAACATTCAGTACTTC.